The rows below give T cell receptor beta chains drawn from one sample of a study of identical twins. TCRdb analysed the 5' RACE reads with MiXCR anew, one entry per CDR3 protein. The repertoire consists of about 470,000 distinct CDR3 sequences, with 20% to 25% occurring once and the leading ten covering roughly 3%. These data also formed part of another study, on T cells expressing NK-cell markers.

Sequenced material: CD4+ T cells sorted from blood. Source of these receptors: a woman younger than 35 in good health. Both conserved end residues are part of each CDR3. The order of the fields is V gene, J gene, D gene, clone size, CDR3 DNA, CDR3 protein. D genes are given only for firm matches. A clone size is listed for some rows: how often the clone was seen (once, few, many), or a class if it is expanded.

v_gene: TRBV14; j_gene: TRBJ2-1; d_gene: TRBD1; abundance: NA; CDR3nt: TGTGCCAGCAGCCAAGGGACAGGGGCCTACAATGAGCAGTTCTTC; CDR3aa: CASSQGTGAYNEQFF
v_gene: TRBV7-9; j_gene: TRBJ1-4; d_gene: NA; abundance: NA; CDR3nt: TGCGCCAGCAGCCCCCAGCAGGCAACTAATGAAAAACTGTTTTTT; CDR3aa: CASSPQQATNEKLFF
v_gene: TRBV5-1; j_gene: TRBJ2-3; d_gene: NA; abundance: few; CDR3nt: TGCGCCAGCAGCCTAATAACCACAGATACGCAGTATTTT; CDR3aa: CASSLITTDTQYF
v_gene: TRBV6-2/TRBV6-3; j_gene: TRBJ2-1; d_gene: NA; abundance: many; CDR3nt: TGTGCCAGCAGTTATCTAGGGTCCTCCTACAATGAGCAGTTCTTC; CDR3aa: CASSYLGSSYNEQFF
v_gene: TRBV27; j_gene: TRBJ2-2; d_gene: NA; abundance: few; CDR3nt: TGTGCCAGCAGTTTTTTGGCCGGGGAGCTGTTTTTT; CDR3aa: CASSFLAGELFF
v_gene: TRBV20-1; j_gene: TRBJ1-5; d_gene: NA; abundance: few; CDR3nt: TGCAGTGCTAGAGAGGGCGGACCCAATCAGCCCCAGCATTTT; CDR3aa: CSAREGGPNQPQHF
v_gene: TRBV20-1; j_gene: TRBJ2-3; d_gene: TRBD2; abundance: NA; CDR3nt: TGCAGTGCTAGGGGACTAGGCAACCCAGATACGCAGTATTTT; CDR3aa: CSARGLGNPDTQYF
v_gene: TRBV29-1; j_gene: TRBJ2-7; d_gene: NA; abundance: NA; CDR3nt: TGCAGCGCCCGACTGAGCAACTACGAGCAGTACTTC; CDR3aa: CSARLSNYEQYF
v_gene: TRBV29-1; j_gene: TRBJ2-2; d_gene: TRBD2; abundance: few; CDR3nt: TGCAGCGCCCGACTAGCGGGGGGCTCAATGAACACCGGGGAGCTGTTTTTT; CDR3aa: CSARLAGGSMNTGELFF
v_gene: TRBV30; j_gene: TRBJ1-1; d_gene: NA; abundance: NA; CDR3nt: TGTGCCTGGAGTGAGAGAGGAGGGGCTTTCTTT; CDR3aa: CAWSERGGAFF
v_gene: TRBV20-1; j_gene: TRBJ2-7; d_gene: NA; abundance: few; CDR3nt: TGCAGTGCTAGCATATCCCGGACGGCCTACGAGCAGTACTTC; CDR3aa: CSASISRTAYEQYF
v_gene: TRBV7-9; j_gene: TRBJ1-2; d_gene: NA; abundance: NA; CDR3nt: TGTGCCAGCAGCCCACAGGGTTGGGGCTACACCTTC; CDR3aa: CASSPQGWGYTF
v_gene: TRBV7-9; j_gene: TRBJ2-1; d_gene: NA; abundance: few; CDR3nt: TGTGCCAGCAGCTCAGGGGCATTTCGCAATGAGCAGTTCTTC; CDR3aa: CASSSGAFRNEQFF
v_gene: TRBV7-2; j_gene: TRBJ2-7; d_gene: NA; abundance: NA; CDR3nt: TGTGCCAGCAGCTTAATCGGTCCCCCCCGATACGAGCAGTACTTC; CDR3aa: CASSLIGPPRYEQYF
v_gene: TRBV20-1; j_gene: TRBJ2-7; d_gene: TRBD1; abundance: few; CDR3nt: TGCAGTGCTAGAGATCCGTGGAGACAGGGGGGGGACGAGCAGTACTTC; CDR3aa: CSARDPWRQGGDEQYF
v_gene: TRBV7-9; j_gene: TRBJ2-2; d_gene: TRBD1; abundance: NA; CDR3nt: TGTGCCATCAGCTTGGGGCCAGGGGGCGTAATCTTGAGCGGGGAGCTGTTTTTT; CDR3aa: CAISLGPGGVILSGELFF
v_gene: TRBV12-3/TRBV12-4; j_gene: TRBJ1-1; d_gene: NA; abundance: few; CDR3nt: TGTGCCAGCACTTTACTTAGGACTGGGGAAACTGAAGCTTTCTTT; CDR3aa: CASTLLRTGETEAFF
v_gene: TRBV27; j_gene: TRBJ2-1; d_gene: NA; abundance: NA; CDR3nt: TGTGCCAGCAGTTTGTGGCGGGGTTCCTACAATGAGCAGTTCTTC; CDR3aa: CASSLWRGSYNEQFF
v_gene: TRBV4-2; j_gene: TRBJ1-1; d_gene: NA; abundance: few; CDR3nt: TGTGCCAGCAGCCAAGGGTTCGGGGACACTGAAGCTTTCTTT; CDR3aa: CASSQGFGDTEAFF
v_gene: TRBV20-1; j_gene: TRBJ2-2; d_gene: TRBD1; abundance: NA; CDR3nt: TGCAGTGCGACCCGGGCAAGGGGGCGGGAGCTGTTTTTT; CDR3aa: CSATRARGRELFF
v_gene: TRBV7-9; j_gene: TRBJ1-5; d_gene: NA; abundance: few; CDR3nt: TGTGCCAGCAGCTTAGCAAGTGGGGGCAATCAGCCCCAGCATTTT; CDR3aa: CASSLASGGNQPQHF
v_gene: TRBV25-1; j_gene: TRBJ2-1; d_gene: TRBD1; abundance: NA; CDR3nt: TGTGCCAGCAGTGACCCAGGGACAGGGGGCCTTTATGAGCAGTTCTTC; CDR3aa: CASSDPGTGGLYEQFF
v_gene: TRBV7-2; j_gene: TRBJ2-3; d_gene: TRBD2; abundance: NA; CDR3nt: TGTGCCAGCAGCGGGCAACTAGCGGGAGCTAGCACAGATACGCAGTATTTT; CDR3aa: CASSGQLAGASTDTQYF
v_gene: TRBV6-2/TRBV6-3; j_gene: TRBJ1-2; d_gene: NA; abundance: NA; CDR3nt: TGTGCCAGCCGGTGGGACTATGGCTACACCTTC; CDR3aa: CASRWDYGYTF
v_gene: TRBV7-9; j_gene: TRBJ2-5; d_gene: NA; abundance: NA; CDR3nt: TGTGCCAGCAGCGGGCGTATTAGCGGAGGGAAAGAGACCCAGTACTTC; CDR3aa: CASSGRISGGKETQYF
v_gene: TRBV4-1; j_gene: TRBJ2-5; d_gene: NA; abundance: few; CDR3nt: TGCGCCAGCAGCCAAGATAGGGGGGAATGGGAGACCCAGTACTTC; CDR3aa: CASSQDRGEWETQYF
v_gene: TRBV7-6; j_gene: TRBJ1-2; d_gene: NA; abundance: once; CDR3nt: TGTGCCAGCAGCCCGCGGGGGAGGGCGAATAACTATGGCTACACCTTC; CDR3aa: CASSPRGRANNYGYTF
v_gene: TRBV29-1; j_gene: TRBJ2-2; d_gene: TRBD1; abundance: many; CDR3nt: TGCAGCGTCCGGGACAGGGCGGAGGCCGGGGAGCTGTTTTTT; CDR3aa: CSVRDRAEAGELFF
v_gene: TRBV14; j_gene: TRBJ2-5; d_gene: TRBD2; abundance: NA; CDR3nt: TGTGCCAGCAGCCGACTAGCGGACCAAGAGACCCAGTACTTC; CDR3aa: CASSRLADQETQYF
v_gene: TRBV5-6; j_gene: TRBJ2-7; d_gene: NA; abundance: NA; CDR3nt: TGTGCCAGCAGCTTGAAGGGGAGGACCTACGAGCAGTACTTC; CDR3aa: CASSLKGRTYEQYF
v_gene: TRBV5-1; j_gene: TRBJ2-5; d_gene: TRBD2; abundance: NA; CDR3nt: TGCGCCAGCACCGGGACTAGTGAGGAGACCCAGTACTTC; CDR3aa: CASTGTSEETQYF
v_gene: TRBV7-2; j_gene: TRBJ2-3; d_gene: NA; abundance: NA; CDR3nt: TGTGCCAGCAGCGACCCCCCTTCGACCAACGATACGCAGTATTTT; CDR3aa: CASSDPPSTNDTQYF
v_gene: TRBV12-3/TRBV12-4; j_gene: TRBJ2-7; d_gene: NA; abundance: many; CDR3nt: TGTGCCAGCATAGGGGGGGGCTCCTACGAGCAGTACTTC; CDR3aa: CASIGGGSYEQYF
v_gene: TRBV7-2; j_gene: TRBJ2-7; d_gene: TRBD2; abundance: few; CDR3nt: TGTGCCAGCCGGGGGGGGAGCGACGAGCAGTACTTC; CDR3aa: CASRGGSDEQYF
v_gene: TRBV5-1; j_gene: TRBJ2-1; d_gene: NA; abundance: NA; CDR3nt: TGCGCCAGCAGCCTCTGGGAGGATTGGTTCTTC; CDR3aa: CASSLWEDWFF
v_gene: TRBV4-1; j_gene: TRBJ2-5; d_gene: NA; abundance: NA; CDR3nt: TGCGCCAGCAGCCACACACGGGGGCAGGGCGGGGAGACCCAGTACTTC; CDR3aa: CASSHTRGQGGETQYF
v_gene: TRBV20-1; j_gene: TRBJ1-2; d_gene: NA; abundance: NA; CDR3nt: TGCAGTGCTAGAGATTATACAGGGACTTATGGCTACACCTTC; CDR3aa: CSARDYTGTYGYTF
v_gene: TRBV20-1; j_gene: TRBJ2-3; d_gene: NA; abundance: NA; CDR3nt: TGCAGTGCTCCGGTTGGGGGTAGACGGCATACGCAGTATTTT; CDR3aa: CSAPVGGRRHTQYF
v_gene: TRBV19; j_gene: TRBJ2-1; d_gene: TRBD1; abundance: NA; CDR3nt: TGTGCCAGTAGTAACAGGGGTCAAGTCTTTAATGAGCAGTTCTTC; CDR3aa: CASSNRGQVFNEQFF
v_gene: TRBV15; j_gene: TRBJ2-7; d_gene: NA; abundance: NA; CDR3nt: TGTGCCACCAGCAGAGACAGGGGAATCTACGAGCAGTACTTC; CDR3aa: CATSRDRGIYEQYF
v_gene: TRBV12-3/TRBV12-4; j_gene: TRBJ2-7; d_gene: NA; abundance: many; CDR3nt: TGTGCCAGCAGTTTGGGGGGGCGCTTATACGAGCAGTACTTC; CDR3aa: CASSLGGRLYEQYF
v_gene: TRBV5-5; j_gene: TRBJ2-7; d_gene: NA; abundance: NA; CDR3nt: TGTGCCAGCAGCCCGGGGACGAACTTGGGTGGAAGGGAGGAGCAGTACTTC; CDR3aa: CASSPGTNLGGREEQYF
v_gene: TRBV2; j_gene: TRBJ1-4; d_gene: NA; abundance: NA; CDR3nt: TGTGCCAGCAGAGCCGGGATTACTAATGAAAAACTGTTTTTT; CDR3aa: CASRAGITNEKLFF
v_gene: TRBV6-2/TRBV6-3; j_gene: TRBJ2-7; d_gene: TRBD2; abundance: few; CDR3nt: TGTGCCAGCAGTTACCTAGCGGGGAGATTCTGGGAGCAGTACTTC; CDR3aa: CASSYLAGRFWEQYF
v_gene: TRBV15; j_gene: TRBJ2-7; d_gene: NA; abundance: NA; CDR3nt: TGTGCCACCAGCCTAGACATCAACGAGCAGTACTTC; CDR3aa: CATSLDINEQYF
v_gene: TRBV20-1; j_gene: TRBJ2-1; d_gene: NA; abundance: few; CDR3nt: TGCAGTGCTAGACATAAAACGAGTTATGCTGATGAGCAGTTCTTC; CDR3aa: CSARHKTSYADEQFF
v_gene: TRBV7-9; j_gene: TRBJ2-3; d_gene: NA; abundance: few; CDR3nt: TGTGCCAGCAGGTCTAGGAAGCGCCCCACGGTAGATACGCAGTATTTT; CDR3aa: CASRSRKRPTVDTQYF
v_gene: TRBV6-1; j_gene: TRBJ2-7; d_gene: TRBD1; abundance: few; CDR3nt: TGTGCCAGCAGTGAAAGGACAGGGGCCTCCTACGAGCAGTACTTC; CDR3aa: CASSERTGASYEQYF
v_gene: TRBV7-2; j_gene: TRBJ1-6; d_gene: NA; abundance: NA; CDR3nt: TGTGCCATATCACAGTCTAATTCACCCCTCCACTTT; CDR3aa: CAISQSNSPLHF
v_gene: TRBV12-3/TRBV12-4; j_gene: TRBJ1-5; d_gene: TRBD1; abundance: few; CDR3nt: TGTGCCAGCAGTTTATCGACACCGGGACAGGTAAATCAGCCCCAGCATTTT; CDR3aa: CASSLSTPGQVNQPQHF
v_gene: TRBV20-1; j_gene: TRBJ1-1; d_gene: TRBD1; abundance: NA; CDR3nt: TGCAGTGCCCCCGACAGGGCCTCTGAAGCTTTCTTT; CDR3aa: CSAPDRASEAFF
v_gene: TRBV29-1; j_gene: TRBJ2-2; d_gene: NA; abundance: NA; CDR3nt: TGCAGCGTTGTAGGTAGAGCGAACACCGGGGAGCTGTTTTTT; CDR3aa: CSVVGRANTGELFF
v_gene: TRBV3-1; j_gene: TRBJ1-6; d_gene: NA; abundance: many; CDR3nt: TGTGCCAGCAGCCAAGATATACAGGGAGCCCTCCACTTT; CDR3aa: CASSQDIQGALHF
v_gene: TRBV12-3/TRBV12-4; j_gene: TRBJ2-7; d_gene: NA; abundance: few; CDR3nt: TGTGCCAGCAGTCCGGGGACATCCCCTGAGCAGTACTTC; CDR3aa: CASSPGTSPEQYF
v_gene: TRBV20-1; j_gene: TRBJ2-3; d_gene: NA; abundance: few; CDR3nt: TGCAGTGCTAGTTACGGGGGACCAGGGAGAGATACGCAGTATTTT; CDR3aa: CSASYGGPGRDTQYF
v_gene: TRBV20-1; j_gene: TRBJ2-7; d_gene: TRBD2; abundance: NA; CDR3nt: TGCAGTGCTAGAGATCCGGCTAGCGGCTACGAGCAGTACTTC; CDR3aa: CSARDPASGYEQYF
v_gene: TRBV12-3/TRBV12-4; j_gene: TRBJ2-1; d_gene: NA; abundance: few; CDR3nt: TGTGCCAGCAGTTTAGTGGGGGCGGAGGACTACAATGAGCAGTTCTTC; CDR3aa: CASSLVGAEDYNEQFF
v_gene: TRBV25-1; j_gene: TRBJ2-1; d_gene: TRBD2; abundance: NA; CDR3nt: TGTGCCAGCCTTAGCGGGGGGGGATACAATGAGCAGTTCTTC; CDR3aa: CASLSGGGYNEQFF
v_gene: TRBV10-3; j_gene: TRBJ2-3; d_gene: NA; abundance: few; CDR3nt: TGTGCCATCAGTGAGTCCTTGCGGAAAACAGATACGCAGTATTTT; CDR3aa: CAISESLRKTDTQYF